These T cell receptor beta chains were read from a single sample in a study of T cell repertoires in ileal Crohn's disease. Profiled with immunoSEQ multiplex PCR; TCRdb holds only in-frame clones, not every one. The sample includes 13,000 to 15,000 clones, 80% to 90% of them seen just once. Specimen: ileal tissue. The receptors stem from an adult with Crohn's disease. The conserved cysteine and the conserved F or W are not part of the CDR3 here. Each record gives: V gene, CDR3 protein.

v_call: TRBV18; cdr3_aa: ASSLGQGGQPQH
v_call: TRBV28; cdr3_aa: ASSKPGAQIGTQY
v_call: TRBV29-1; cdr3_aa: SVGGTSNYEQY
v_call: TRBV7-2; cdr3_aa: ASSPVADRGHEQY
v_call: TRBV5-1; cdr3_aa: ASRRESWENIQY
v_call: TRBV28; cdr3_aa: ASSLTGTGNEQY
v_call: TRBV9; cdr3_aa: ASSVVPGGNYGYT
v_call: TRBV7-2; cdr3_aa: ASSSGTTNEQF
v_call: TRBV15; cdr3_aa: ATSRDQGGYEQY
v_call: TRBV6-1; cdr3_aa: ASSNAGGRETQY
v_call: TRBV19; cdr3_aa: ASAFGGQGFSPLH
v_call: TRBV11-2; cdr3_aa: ASSLSGRRTAYEQY
v_call: TRBV30; cdr3_aa: AWGLSSGNTIY
v_call: TRBV16; cdr3_aa: ASSQSLASGTGELF
v_call: TRBV19; cdr3_aa: ASSNFGRDTEAF
v_call: TRBV5-4; cdr3_aa: ASRLLSDRGNGYT
v_call: TRBV19; cdr3_aa: ASTTGGPSLAKNIQY